The clone carrying this T cell receptor (beta chain) occurred once. Its antigen is undetermined. Unstimulated regulatory T cells (CD4+CD25+CD127-), CD4+CD25- non-regulatory cells, CD4 and CD8 cells were FACS-sorted from thawed PBMCs. Generated by immunoSEQ multiplex PCR, the TCRdb table keeps only in-frame clones and is missing some. Of around 77,000 clones in the sample, approximately 98% were seen once. This record comes from a study of Tregs in tolerant kidney transplant recipients. Overall study findings and caveats: For some patients, primers changed over time, blocking nucleotide-level comparison. Biological reproducibility was not directly addressed in this study.

This CDR3 region has 21 residues. Germline CDR1 is KGHSH and CDR2 is LQKENI. The trim removed 4 bases at V and 7 bases at J, leaving 22 bases unmatched. The sequence was collected from a human donor who received a combined kidney and bone marrow transplant. Specimen: CD4+ T cells from blood, collected before the transplant. The gene calls are TRBV18 and TRBJ2-2, with 12 nucleotides matching TRBD2. The CDR3, as DNA: TGTGCCAGCTCACTGACGGCGGGACACAGGAGACTAGCGGGAGATGTCGGGGAGCTGTTTTTT. It yields the protein CASSLTAGHRRLAGDVGELFF. Looking up the rest from reference TRBV18 and TRBJ2-2 gives the full variable domain: NAGVMQNPRHLVRRRGQEARLRCSPMKGHSHVYWYRQLPEEGLKFMVYLQKENIIDESGMPKERFSAEFPKEGPSILRIQQVVRGDSAAYFCASSLTAGHRRLAGDVGELFFGEGSRLTVL.